The clone carrying this TCR beta chain showed up just a few times. The investigators reverse transcribed all of the isolated RNA, so they sequenced expressed TCRB transcripts. Libraries were prepared by immunoSEQ multiplex PCR; TCRdb keeps only in-frame clonotypes and omits some of them. This table holds about 150,000 clones, around 10% found once. This record belongs to a study of beta chain features in type 1 diabetes. V dropped 1 base and J dropped 4; count of bases not matched to a gene: 0. Per the germline V gene, CDR1 is SGHDT and CDR2 is YYEEEE. This CDR3 contains 13 residues. Sequencing used central memory CD4+ T cells from blood. V is TRBV5-6 and J is TRBJ2-5; 8 bases fit TRBD1. This clonotype was obtained from a man between 18 and 35 years old in good health. The CDR3 coding sequence is TGTGCCAGCAGCTTGACAGGGGGAGAGACCCAGTACTTC. Protein: CASSLTGGETQYF.